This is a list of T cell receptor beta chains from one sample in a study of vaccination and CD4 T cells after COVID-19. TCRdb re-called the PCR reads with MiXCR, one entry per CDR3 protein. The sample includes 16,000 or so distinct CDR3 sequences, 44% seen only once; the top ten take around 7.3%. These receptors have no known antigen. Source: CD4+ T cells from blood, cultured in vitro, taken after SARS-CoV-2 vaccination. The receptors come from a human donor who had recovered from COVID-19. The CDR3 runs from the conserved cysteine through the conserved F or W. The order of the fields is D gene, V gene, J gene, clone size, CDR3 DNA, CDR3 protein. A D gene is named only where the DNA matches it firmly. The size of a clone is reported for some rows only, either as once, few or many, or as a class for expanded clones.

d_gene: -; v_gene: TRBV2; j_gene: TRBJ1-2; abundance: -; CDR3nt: TGTGCCAGCGGGGGACGGTCGATGTATGGCTACACCTTC; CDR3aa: CASGGRSMYGYTF
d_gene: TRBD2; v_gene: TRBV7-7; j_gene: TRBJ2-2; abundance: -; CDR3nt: TGTGCTAGCAGCTTATACCCAGCGGGAGGGGGCACCGGGGAGCTGTTTTTT; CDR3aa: CASSLYPAGGGTGELFF
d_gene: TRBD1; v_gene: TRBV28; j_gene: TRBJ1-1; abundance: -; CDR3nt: TGTGCCAGCAGTGACGCCGGGACAGAGGGCACTGAAGCTTTCTTT; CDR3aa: CASSDAGTEGTEAFF
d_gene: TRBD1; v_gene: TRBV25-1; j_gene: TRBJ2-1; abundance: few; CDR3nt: TGTGCCAGCAGCAAGACAGGGGGCAATGAGCAGTTCTTC; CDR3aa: CASSKTGGNEQFF
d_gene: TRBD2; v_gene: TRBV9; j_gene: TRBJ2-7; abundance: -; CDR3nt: TGTGCCAGCAGCCATCGTGGGACTAGCGGGTACGAGCAGTACTTC; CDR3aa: CASSHRGTSGYEQYF
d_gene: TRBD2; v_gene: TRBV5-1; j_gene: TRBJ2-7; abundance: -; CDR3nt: TGCGCCAGCAGCTGGAAGGCCGGGAGGGACTCCTACGAGCAGTACTTC; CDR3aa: CASSWKAGRDSYEQYF
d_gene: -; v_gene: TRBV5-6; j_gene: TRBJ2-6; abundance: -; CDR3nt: TGTGCCAGCCGAACAATACGAGTCGGTTCTGGGGCCAACGTCCTGACTTTC; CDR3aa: CASRTIRVGSGANVLTF
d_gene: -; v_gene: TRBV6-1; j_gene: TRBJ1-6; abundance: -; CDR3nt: TGTGCCAGCACCCCGAGACAGGAGAATTCACCCCTCCACTTT; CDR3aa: CASTPRQENSPLHF
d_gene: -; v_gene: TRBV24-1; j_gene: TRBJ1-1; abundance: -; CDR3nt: TGTGCCACCAGTGATTCCACACCCGGGGGGAGCACTGAAGCTTTCTTT; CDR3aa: CATSDSTPGGSTEAFF
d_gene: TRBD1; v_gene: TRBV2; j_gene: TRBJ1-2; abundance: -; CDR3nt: TGTGCCAGCGAATTAACAGGGGTTGACTATGGCTACACCTTC; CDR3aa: CASELTGVDYGYTF
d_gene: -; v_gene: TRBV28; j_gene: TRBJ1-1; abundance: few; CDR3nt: TGTGCCAGCACCGCGACAGTGAACACTGAAGCTTTCTTT; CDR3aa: CASTATVNTEAFF
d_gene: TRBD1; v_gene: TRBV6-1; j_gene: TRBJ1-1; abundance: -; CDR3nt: TGTGCCAGCAGTGAAGCGGACAGGGTAGCCCCTTACCCTGAAGCTTTCTTT; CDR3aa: CASSEADRVAPYPEAFF
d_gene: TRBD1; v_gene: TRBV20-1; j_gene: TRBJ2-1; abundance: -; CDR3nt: TGCAGTGCTAGTCCAGGGGGCTATAATGAGCAGTTCTTC; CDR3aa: CSASPGGYNEQFF
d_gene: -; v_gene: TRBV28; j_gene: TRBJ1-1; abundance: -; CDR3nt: TGTGCCAGCAGTTTTTCGTTGGGAGGCCGGGACGGCAAGAACACTGAAGCTTTCTTT; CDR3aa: CASSFSLGGRDGKNTEAFF
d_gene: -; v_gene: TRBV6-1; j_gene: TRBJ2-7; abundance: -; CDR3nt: TGTGCCAGCAGTGAAGCCGGATCCTCCTTATGGGGGTCCTACGAGCAGTACTTC; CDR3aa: CASSEAGSSLWGSYEQYF
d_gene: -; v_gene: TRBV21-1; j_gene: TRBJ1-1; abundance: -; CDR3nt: TGTGCCAGCAGCAAGATCAGACAGGGGTTTGGCACTGAAGCTTTCTTT; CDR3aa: CASSKIRQGFGTEAFF
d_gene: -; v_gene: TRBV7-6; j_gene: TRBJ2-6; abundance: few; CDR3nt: TGTGCCAGCAGCCCTCGTAGCTCTGGGGCCAACGTCCTGACTTTC; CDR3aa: CASSPRSSGANVLTF